The 11 T cell receptor beta chains in this list originate from one sample, sequenced in a study of cytomegalovirus exposure and HLA in healthy donors. Primers for the PCR totalled 60 Vbeta and 13 Jbeta. Measured with immunoSEQ multiplex PCR; TCRdb has only the in-frame clones, and not every one. The data show 130,000 to 150,000 clones, about 85% seen once. Sample: PBMCs. All receptors derive from a boy aged 2 to 9 in good health and CMV-seronegative.

The chain combines TRBV5-1 with TRBJ1-2; 11 bases are shared with TRBD1. Germline CDR1 is SGHRS and CDR2 is YFSETQ. J was trimmed by 4 bases and V by 3 bases; bases with no gene match: 11. The CDR3 has 17 amino acids. CDR3 sequence reads: CASSSPATGTGGYGYTF. CDR3 sequence (DNA): TGCGCCAGCAGCTCCCCAGCGACCGGGACAGGGGGCTATGGCTACACCTTC.

The V call is TRBV7-9, the J call TRBJ1-4, with 9 bases that match TRBD1. CDR3 size: 14 residues. The trim removed 0 bases at V and 8 bases at J, leaving 1 base unmatched. Germline values: CDR1 SEHNR, CDR2 FQNEAQ (reference sequence). CDR3: CASSLAGTGEKLFF. As DNA, the CDR3 is TGTGCCAGCAGCTTAGCCGGGACAGGGGAAAAACTGTTTTTT.

The chain is built from TRBV19 and TRBJ2-7; TRBD1 is a possible D gene (6 bases). Germline V gives CDR1 LNHDA, CDR2 SQIVND (reference sequence). Between the trimmed V and J ends, which lost 3 bases and 3 bases, there was a span of 12 bases. The CDR3 spans 14 residues. The CDR3 protein is CASSIRGKIYEQYF. The CDR3 DNA reads TGTGCCAGTAGTATCAGGGGCAAGATCTACGAGCAGTACTTC.

The chain joins TRBV20-1 to TRBJ2-7; no clear D. V gave up 3 bases and J gave up 7 bases, with 10 bases separating them. The germline V gene has CDR1 DFQATT and CDR2 SNEGSKA (reference sequence). The CDR3 runs 11 residues. CDR3 DNA sequence: TGCAGTGCTAGGGCCCTTCGTGAGCAGTACTTC. This encodes CSARALREQYF.

V and J are TRBV5-6 and TRBJ2-3, with 7 bases fitting TRBD1. This CDR3 region has 15 residues. J lost 4 bases, V lost 2 bases, and 7 bases had no gene match. Germline assignment: CDR1 SGHDT and CDR2 YYEEEE. The CDR3 region has the DNA TGTGCCAGCAGCTTTCTTAGGGGGCGGGCAGATACGCAGTATTTT. Its protein product is CASSFLRGRADTQYF.

The chain recombines TRBV9 with TRBJ2-5; TRBD2 is a possible D gene (6 bases). The germline V gene has CDR1 SGDLS and CDR2 YYNGEE. The V end was cut by 0 bases, the J end by 2 bases, with 11 bases between. This CDR3 spans 15 amino acids. As DNA, the CDR3 is TGTGCCAGCAGCGTAGCCCCTAGCGTACAAGAGACCCAGTACTTC. This codes for CASSVAPSVQETQYF. The full variable domain, rest sourced from reference TRBV9 and TRBJ2-5, is DSGVTQTPKHLITATGQRVTLRCSPRSGDLSVYWYQQSLDQGLQFLIQYYNGEERAKGNILERFSAQQFPDLHSELNLSSLELGDSALYFCASSVAPSVQETQYFGPGTRLLVL.

This chain joins TRBV7-9 and TRBJ2-7, with a weak D call TRBD2 (5 bases). Between the trimmed V and J ends, which lost 4 bases and 8 bases, there was a span of 15 bases. The length of the CDR3 is 13 residues. Germline-derived CDR1 and CDR2 are SEHNR and FQNEAQ (reference sequence). CDR3 nucleotides: TGTGCCAGCAGCTCGCAAAAGGACTTCAAGCAGTACTTC. Amino acids: CASSSQKDFKQYF. The full variable domain, in which reference TRBV7-9 and TRBJ2-7 provide the parts outside the CDR3, is DTGVSQNPRHKITKRGQNVTFRCDPISEHNRLYWYRQTLGQGPEFLTYFQNEAQLEKSRLLSDRFSAERPKGSFSTLEIQRTEQGDSAMYLCASSSQKDFKQYFGPGTRLTVT.

For the CDR3, the DNA is TGTGCCAGCAGTGACGGTAATCCGGGGTTCACCGGGGAGCTGTTTTTT. Encoded protein: CASSDGNPGFTGELFF. The rearrangement uses TRBV2 and TRBJ2-2; possible D gene TRBD2, 5 bases. The CDR3 spans 16 residues. V dropped 3 bases and J dropped 4 bases, with 15 bases sitting between them. Germline CDR1 reads SNHLY; CDR2 reads FYNNEI.

The chain couples TRBV6-1 to TRBJ1-4, with TRBD1 matching over 7 bases. With V trimmed by 4 bases and J by 4 bases, 6 bases remained unmatched. This CDR3 has 15 residues. The germline CDR1 and CDR2 sequences are MNHNS and SASEGT. CDR3 in amino acids: CASSAYRDSNEKLFF. CDR3 sequence (DNA): TGTGCCAGCAGTGCATACCGGGACAGTAATGAAAAACTGTTTTTT.

This rearrangement joins TRBV5-6 to TRBJ2-7, with 9 bases lining up with TRBD1. Germline CDR1 SGHDT, CDR2 YYEEEE. The CDR3 length is 14 residues. V trimming: 3 bases; J trimming: 2 bases; junction bases outside the gene matches: 3. The CDR3 sequence is CASSSGTGTYEQYF. CDR3 DNA: TGTGCCAGCAGCTCCGGGACAGGGACCTACGAGCAGTACTTC.

CDR3 in DNA: TGTGCCAGCAGCTTAATAGCAGCCCCAGACCACTCCTACAATGAGCAGTTCTTC. This translates into CASSLIAAPDHSYNEQFF. The chain uses TRBV7-3 and TRBJ2-1, with unresolved D. Germline V lookup: CDR1 SGHTA, CDR2 FQGTGA. Trimming stripped 1 base from V and 0 bases from J, with 16 bases between. The CDR3 is made up of 18 amino acids.